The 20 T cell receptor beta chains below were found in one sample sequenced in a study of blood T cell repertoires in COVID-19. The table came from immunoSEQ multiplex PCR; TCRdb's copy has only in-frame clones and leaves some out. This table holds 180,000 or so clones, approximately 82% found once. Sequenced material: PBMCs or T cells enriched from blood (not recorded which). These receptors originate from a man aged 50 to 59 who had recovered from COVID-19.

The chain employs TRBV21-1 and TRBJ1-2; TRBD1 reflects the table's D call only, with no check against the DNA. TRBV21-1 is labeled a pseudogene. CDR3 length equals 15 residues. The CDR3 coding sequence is TGTGCCAGCAGCAAAGCGGGACAGGGGGCTGGTGGCTACACCTTC. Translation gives CASSKAGQGAGGYTF.

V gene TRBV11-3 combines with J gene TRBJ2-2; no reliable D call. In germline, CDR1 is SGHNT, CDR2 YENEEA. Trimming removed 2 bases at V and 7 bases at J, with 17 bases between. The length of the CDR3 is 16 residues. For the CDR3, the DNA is TGTGCCAGCAGCTTAACATCGCCTTGGGCTGGCGGGGAGCTGTTTTTT. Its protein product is CASSLTSPWAGGELFF.

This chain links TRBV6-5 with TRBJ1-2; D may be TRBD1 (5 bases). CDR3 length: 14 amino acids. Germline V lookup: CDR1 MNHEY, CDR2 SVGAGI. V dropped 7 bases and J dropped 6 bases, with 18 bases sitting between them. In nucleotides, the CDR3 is TGTGCCAGCACCCTAGGGGCGCGTTTTGATGGCTACACCTTC. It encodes CASTLGARFDGYTF.

The DNA of the CDR3 is TGCGCCAGCAGCCAAGACGCTGCCAGCGCCGGGGAGCTGTTTTTT. It encodes CASSQDAASAGELFF. This chain connects TRBV4-1 to TRBJ2-2; no clear D. V was pared by 0 bases and J by 6 bases, with 11 bases between. The germline CDR1 and CDR2 sequences are MGHRA and YSYEKL. The CDR3 is made up of 15 amino acids.

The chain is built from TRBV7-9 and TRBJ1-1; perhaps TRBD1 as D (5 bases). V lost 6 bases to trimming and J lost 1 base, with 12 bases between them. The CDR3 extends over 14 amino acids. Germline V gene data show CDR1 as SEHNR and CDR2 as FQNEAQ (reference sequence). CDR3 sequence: CASRRRVENTEAFF. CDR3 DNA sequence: TGTGCCAGCAGGCGCAGGGTTGAGAACACTGAAGCTTTCTTT.

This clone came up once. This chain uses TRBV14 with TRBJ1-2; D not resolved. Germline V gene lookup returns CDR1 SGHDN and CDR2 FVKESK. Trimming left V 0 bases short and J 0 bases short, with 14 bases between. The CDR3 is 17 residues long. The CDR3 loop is CASSQDPSGPTNYGYTF. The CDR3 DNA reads TGTGCCAGCAGCCAAGATCCTTCAGGCCCAACTAACTATGGCTACACCTTC.

CDR3 region: CASSSTGLQETQYF. The CDR3 nucleotides are TGTGCCAGCAGCTCTACAGGGCTCCAAGAGACCCAGTACTTC. The rearrangement links TRBV11-2 to TRBJ2-5; D is perhaps TRBD1 (6 bases). The CDR3 is made up of 14 amino acids. Germline lookup yields CDR1 SGHAT and CDR2 FQNNGV. V was trimmed by 4 bases and J by 1 base, leaving 10 bases between them.

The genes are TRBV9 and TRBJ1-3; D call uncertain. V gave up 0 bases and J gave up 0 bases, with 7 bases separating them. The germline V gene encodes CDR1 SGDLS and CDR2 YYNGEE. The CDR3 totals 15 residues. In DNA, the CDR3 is TGTGCCAGCAGCGTAGGGCGGTTCTCTGGAAACACCATATATTTT. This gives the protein CASSVGRFSGNTIYF.

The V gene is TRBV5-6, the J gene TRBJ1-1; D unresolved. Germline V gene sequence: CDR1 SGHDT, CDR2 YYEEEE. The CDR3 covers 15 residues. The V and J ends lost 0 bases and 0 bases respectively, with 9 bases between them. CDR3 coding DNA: TGTGCCAGCAGCTTGGTTAGCCAGATGAACACTGAAGCTTTCTTT. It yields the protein CASSLVSQMNTEAFF.

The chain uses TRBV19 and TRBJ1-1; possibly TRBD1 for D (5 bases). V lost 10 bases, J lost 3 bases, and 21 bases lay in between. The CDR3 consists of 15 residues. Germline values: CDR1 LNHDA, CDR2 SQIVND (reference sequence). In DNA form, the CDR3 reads TGTGCCACTTACTCCTGGGACCGGAGGGACACTGAAGCTTTCTTT. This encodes CATYSWDRRDTEAFF.

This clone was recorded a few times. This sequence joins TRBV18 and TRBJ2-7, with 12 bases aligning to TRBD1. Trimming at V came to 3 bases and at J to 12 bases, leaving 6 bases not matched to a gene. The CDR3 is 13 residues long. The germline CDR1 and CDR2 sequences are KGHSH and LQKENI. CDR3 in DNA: TGTGCCAGCTCACCGGGACAGGGGGCGGAGTGGTACTTC. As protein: CASSPGQGAEWYF.

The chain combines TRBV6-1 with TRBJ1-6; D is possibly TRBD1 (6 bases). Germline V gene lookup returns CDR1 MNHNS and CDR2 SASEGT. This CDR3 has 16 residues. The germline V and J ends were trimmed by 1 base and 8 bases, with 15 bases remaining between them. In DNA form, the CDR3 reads TGTGCCAGCAGTGAAGGCCGACAGGCGCTTTATTCACCCCTCCACTTT. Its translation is CASSEGRQALYSPLHF.

CDR3 region: CAWSRQGLYEQYF. In DNA form, the CDR3 reads TGTGCCTGGAGCCGACAGGGCTTATACGAGCAGTACTTC. The V and J genes are TRBV30 and TRBJ2-7; 7 nucleotides line up with TRBD1. Germline V gene data show CDR1 as GTSNPN and CDR2 as SVGIG (reference sequence). J lost 4 bases, V lost 3 bases, and 6 bases had no gene match. This CDR3 is built from 13 residues. Full variable domain (outside the CDR3, taken from reference TRBV30 and TRBJ2-7): SQTIHQWPATLVQPVGSPLSLECTVEGTSNPNLYWYRQAAGRGLQLLFYSVGIGQISSEVPQNLSASRPQDRQFILSSKKLLLSDSGFYLCAWSRQGLYEQYFGPGTRLTVT.

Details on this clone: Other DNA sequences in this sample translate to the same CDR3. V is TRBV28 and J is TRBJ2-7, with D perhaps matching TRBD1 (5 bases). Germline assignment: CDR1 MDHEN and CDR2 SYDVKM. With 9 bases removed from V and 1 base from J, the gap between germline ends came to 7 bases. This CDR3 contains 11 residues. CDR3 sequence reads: CASRGSYEQYF. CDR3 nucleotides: TGTGCCAGTAGGGGATCCTACGAGCAGTACTTC.

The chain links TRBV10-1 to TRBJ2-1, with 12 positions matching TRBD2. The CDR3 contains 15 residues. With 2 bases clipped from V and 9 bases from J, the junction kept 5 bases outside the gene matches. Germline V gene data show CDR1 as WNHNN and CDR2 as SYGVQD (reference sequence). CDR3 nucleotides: TGCGCCAGCAGTGAGCAGCTAGCGGGGGGGGGTGAGCAGTTCTTC. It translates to CASSEQLAGGGEQFF.

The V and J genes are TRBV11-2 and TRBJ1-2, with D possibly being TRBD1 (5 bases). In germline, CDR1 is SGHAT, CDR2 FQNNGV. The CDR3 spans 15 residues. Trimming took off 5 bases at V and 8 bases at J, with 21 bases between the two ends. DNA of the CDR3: TGTGCCAGCAGCCCCTTTCAGGGAGGGTTGACGGGCTACACCTTC. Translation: CASSPFQGGLTGYTF.

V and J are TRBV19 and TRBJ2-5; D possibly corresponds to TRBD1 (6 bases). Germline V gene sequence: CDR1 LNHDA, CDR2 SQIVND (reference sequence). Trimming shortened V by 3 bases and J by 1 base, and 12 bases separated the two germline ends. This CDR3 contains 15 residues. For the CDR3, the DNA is TGTGCCAGTAGTATCGGGACAACCATCCAAGAGACCCAGTACTTC. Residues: CASSIGTTIQETQYF.

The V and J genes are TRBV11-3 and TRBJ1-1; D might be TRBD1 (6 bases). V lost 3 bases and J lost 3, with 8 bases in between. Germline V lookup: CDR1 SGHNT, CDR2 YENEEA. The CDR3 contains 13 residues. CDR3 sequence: CASSLHRDTEAFF. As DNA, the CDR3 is TGTGCCAGCAGCTTGCACAGGGACACTGAAGCTTTCTTT. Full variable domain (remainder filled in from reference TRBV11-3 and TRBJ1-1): EAGVVQSPRYKIIEKKQPVAFWCNPISGHNTLYWYLQNLGQGPELLIRYENEEAVDDSQLPKDRFSAERLKGVDSTLKIQPAELGDSAVYLCASSLHRDTEAFFGQGTRLTVV.

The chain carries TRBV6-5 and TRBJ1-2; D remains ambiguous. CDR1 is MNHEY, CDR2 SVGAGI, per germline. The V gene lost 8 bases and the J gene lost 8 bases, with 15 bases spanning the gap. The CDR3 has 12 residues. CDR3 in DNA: TGTGCCAGCTATTTGGCCCCGGAGGGCTACACCTTC. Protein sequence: CASYLAPEGYTF.

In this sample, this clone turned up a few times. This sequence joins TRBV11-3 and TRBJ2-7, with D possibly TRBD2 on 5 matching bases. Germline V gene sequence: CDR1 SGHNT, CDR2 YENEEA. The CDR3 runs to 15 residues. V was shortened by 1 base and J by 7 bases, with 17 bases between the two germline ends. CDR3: CASSLGVRSSGEQYF. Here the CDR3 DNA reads TGTGCCAGCAGCTTAGGGGTTCGAAGTTCGGGAGAGCAGTACTTC.